Listed here are 32 T cell receptor beta chains from one sample, sequenced in a study of blood T cell repertoires in COVID-19. Some clones are missing from TCRdb's copy, which holds only in-frame ones; the method was immunoSEQ multiplex PCR. The top ten hold 8.5% to 12% of the sample, which has 310,000 or so clones, 80% to 90% seen once. Sequences were obtained from PBMCs or T cells enriched from blood (not recorded which). These receptors came from a woman aged 18-29 years who had recovered from COVID-19.

The chain uses TRBV25-1 and TRBJ1-5; TRBD1 is a possible D gene (5 bases). The germline V gene has CDR1 MGHDK and CDR2 SYGVNS. The CDR3 contains 14 residues. With 5 bases removed from V and 6 bases from J, the gap between germline ends came to 14 bases. Here the CDR3 reads CASSRGLGSQPQHF. Here the CDR3 DNA reads TGTGCCAGCAGTAGGGGACTGGGTAGTCAGCCCCAGCATTTT.

CDR3 sequence (DNA): TGTGCCAGCAGCCAGGACCTTACCGGGACTAGCTCCTACGAGCAGTACTTC. It is translated as CASSQDLTGTSSYEQYF. The gene calls are TRBV3-1 (or the pseudogene TRBV3-2) and TRBJ2-7; TRBD2 agrees at 8 bases. The germline CDR1 and CDR2 sequences are LGHDT and YNNKEL (reference sequence). CDR3 length: 17 amino acids. Germline trimming cut 3 bases from V and 0 bases from J; bases unmatched to any gene: 10.

The chain uses TRBV29-1 and TRBJ2-2, with 9 bases matching TRBD1. Germline V gene sequence: CDR1 SQVTM, CDR2 ANQGSEA. The CDR3 is made up of 13 amino acids. The ends lost 6 bases at V and 1 base at J; junction bases unmatched: 0. The DNA of the CDR3 is TGCAGCGTGGGACAGGGGAACACCGGGGAGCTGTTTTTT. Translation gives CSVGQGNTGELFF.

The chain links TRBV9 to TRBJ1-2; D perhaps matches TRBD1 (6 bases). The germline V gene encodes CDR1 SGDLS and CDR2 YYNGEE. This CDR3 is 14 amino acids long. The V gene lost 0 bases and the J gene lost 8 bases, with 14 bases spanning the gap. The CDR3 is CASSVGPGARGYTF. CDR3 nucleotide sequence: TGTGCCAGCAGCGTAGGGCCAGGGGCAAGAGGCTACACCTTC.

This chain connects TRBV5-1 to TRBJ1-2, with 8 bases identical to TRBD1. Germline V gene lookup returns CDR1 SGHRS and CDR2 YFSETQ. CDR3 length: 14 residues. V lost 0 bases and J lost 4; bases outside the gene matches: 2. The DNA for the CDR3 is TGCGCCAGCAGCTTGGGGGACAGGAGCTATGGCTACACCTTC. Its translation: CASSLGDRSYGYTF.

About this clone: Other DNA sequences in the same sample also yield this CDR3. The chain links TRBV18 to TRBJ1-6; 7 bases fit TRBD1. The V gene end was trimmed by 2 bases and the J gene end by 5 bases; junction bases not matched to a gene: 3. Per the germline V gene, CDR1 is KGHSH and CDR2 is LQKENI. The CDR3 runs 15 residues. The CDR3 bases are TGTGCCAGCTCACCAGGTACAGGGGATAATTCACCCCTCCACTTT. Its translation is CASSPGTGDNSPLHF.

This sequence joins TRBV4-1 and TRBJ2-1; maybe TRBD2 (6 bases). V was cut by 4 bases and J by 5 bases, with 15 bases left in between. Looked up from germline, CDR1 is MGHRA and CDR2 is YSYEKL. The CDR3 spans 15 residues. Here the CDR3 DNA reads TGCGCCAGCAGCCTCCCCGGGAGCAATAACAATGAGCAGTTCTTC. It translates to CASSLPGSNNNEQFF.

This chain uses TRBV5-6 with TRBJ1-1, with a possible D match to TRBD1 (5 bases). The CDR3 loop spans 15 amino acids. The V end lost 5 bases, the J end lost 1 base, and 15 bases lay between the germline ends. From germline, CDR1 is SGHDT and CDR2 YYEEEE. CDR3 residues: CASSPSNRWNTEAFF. The CDR3 coding sequence is TGTGCCAGCAGTCCAAGTAACAGGTGGAACACTGAAGCTTTCTTT.

The V and J genes are TRBV25-1 and TRBJ1-1, with TRBD1 matching over 8 bases. Germline V gives CDR1 MGHDK, CDR2 SYGVNS. The junction had 9 bases not matched to a gene; V was cut back by 1 base and J by 5 bases. This CDR3 is built from 16 residues. CDR3 in amino acids: CASSESLGTGGTEAFF. In nucleotides, the CDR3 is TGTGCCAGCAGTGAATCCCTGGGAACAGGGGGTACTGAAGCTTTCTTT.

The gene calls are TRBV18 and TRBJ2-5, with D possibly being TRBD1 (6 bases). CDR3 length equals 14 residues. V was cut by 6 bases and J by 1 base, with 12 bases left in between. Germline CDR1 and CDR2: KGHSH and LQKENI. The CDR3: CASSLRDTQETQYF. As DNA, the CDR3 is TGTGCCAGCTCGCTCCGGGACACCCAAGAGACCCAGTACTTC.

This chain uses TRBV9 with TRBJ2-7; 7 bases match TRBD1. Trimming removed 4 bases from V and 0 bases from J; junction bases left unmatched: 7. Germline CDR1 reads SGDLS; CDR2 reads YYNGEE. The CDR3 is made up of 15 amino acids. CDR3 coding DNA: TGTGCCAGCAGCCATACAGGGGTTCCCTCCTACGAGCAGTACTTC. Residues: CASSHTGVPSYEQYF.

The chain recombines TRBV29-1 with TRBJ2-5; TRBD2 aligns across 9 bases. There are 13 residues in the CDR3. The ends lost 7 bases at V and 4 bases at J; junction bases unmatched: 7. Germline-derived CDR1 and CDR2 are SQVTM and ANQGSEA. The CDR3: CSARAGGVETQYF. DNA of the CDR3: TGCAGCGCCAGAGCGGGAGGAGTAGAGACCCAGTACTTC.

The gene calls are TRBV19 and TRBJ1-1; D not certain. The germline gives CDR1 LNHDA, CDR2 SQIVND (reference sequence). Trimming took off 2 bases at V and 2 bases at J, with 15 bases between the two ends. The CDR3 extends over 16 amino acids. The CDR3 DNA reads TGTGCCAGTAGTATACTGCAGACACCTTATAACACTGAAGCTTTCTTT. This codes for CASSILQTPYNTEAFF.

The genes are TRBV24-1 and TRBJ2-5; possible D gene TRBD1, 6 bases. The CDR3 consists of 17 residues. The germline V gene encodes CDR1 KGHDR and CDR2 SFDVKD. Trimming removed 6 bases at V and 0 bases at J, with 19 bases between. In nucleotides, the CDR3 is TGTGCCACCAGTCCCGCCCTAGGGGGTCCGTACCAAGAGACCCAGTACTTC. Its protein is CATSPALGGPYQETQYF.

As to this clone: Other DNA sequences within the sample encode an identical CDR3. This chain connects TRBV27 to TRBJ1-1, with 7 bases lining up with TRBD1. The CDR3 loop spans 14 amino acids. The V gene's germline CDR1 is MNHEY and CDR2 SMNVEV (reference sequence). V dropped 5 bases and J dropped 2; count of bases not matched to a gene: 5. CDR3 nucleotide sequence: TGTGCCAGCAGTCCCGGGACAGCTAACACTGAAGCTTTCTTT. Protein sequence: CASSPGTANTEAFF.

V gene TRBV11-2 combines with J gene TRBJ2-1; a possible D gene is TRBD2 (6 bases). Germline V gives CDR1 SGHAT, CDR2 FQNNGV. Trimming left V 3 bases short and J 5 bases short, with 11 bases between. This CDR3 spans 14 amino acids. As DNA, the CDR3 is TGTGCCAGCAGCTTCCTGCGGGAACACAATGAGCAGTTCTTC. Translating gives CASSFLREHNEQFF. Supplemented by reference TRBV11-2 and TRBJ2-1, the full variable domain reads EAGVAQSPRYKIIEKRQSVAFWCNPISGHATLYWYQQILGQGPKLLIQFQNNGVVDDSQLPKDRFSAERLKGVDSTLKIQPAKLEDSAVYLCASSFLREHNEQFFGPGTRLTVL.

CDR3 amino acids: CASSLNPPGKAGNTIYF. In nucleotides, the CDR3 is TGTGCCAGCAGCCTAAATCCCCCAGGGAAAGCTGGAAACACCATATATTTT. V gene TRBV7-6 combines with J gene TRBJ1-3, with a tentative D call TRBD1 (5 bases). The CDR3 runs 17 residues. Trimming stripped 5 bases from V and 2 bases from J, with 19 bases between. Per germline, CDR1 SGHVS and CDR2 FNYEAQ.

The rearrangement joins TRBV9 to TRBJ1-2; tentative D call: TRBD1 (5 bases). Germline CDR1 SGDLS, CDR2 YYNGEE. CDR3 length: 16 residues. The V end lost 0 bases, the J end lost 0 bases, and 12 bases lay between the germline ends. The CDR3 region is CASSVEPSGTNYGYTF. Here the CDR3 DNA reads TGTGCCAGCAGCGTAGAGCCCTCAGGGACTAACTATGGCTACACCTTC.

The J gene is TRBJ1-1, the V gene TRBV7-3; D is ambiguous. V lost 2 bases and J lost 0, with 4 bases in between. CDR1 is SGHTA, CDR2 FQGTGA, per germline. This CDR3 has 13 amino acids. CDR3 sequence reads: CASSLHMNTEAFF. The CDR3 coding sequence is TGTGCCAGCAGCTTACACATGAACACTGAAGCTTTCTTT. Full variable domain (rest looked up from reference TRBV7-3 and TRBJ1-1): GAGVSQTPSNKVTEKGKYVELRCDPISGHTALYWYRQSLGQGPEFLIYFQGTGAADDSGLPNDRFFAVRPEGSVSTLKIQRTERGDSAVYLCASSLHMNTEAFFGQGTRLTVV.

The chain recombines TRBV4-1 with TRBJ1-1; unclear D gene. Deletions cut 0 bases from V and 4 bases from J, with 21 bases between. Per germline, CDR1 MGHRA and CDR2 YSYEKL. This CDR3 is built from 18 residues. CDR3 amino acids: CASSQDQRTIMGVTEAFF. In DNA, the CDR3 is TGCGCCAGCAGCCAAGATCAGAGAACGATAATGGGAGTCACTGAAGCTTTCTTT.

The chain joins TRBV9 to TRBJ2-7, with D perhaps TRBD2 (6 bases). Germline V gives CDR1 SGDLS, CDR2 YYNGEE. Between the trimmed V and J ends, which lost 0 bases and 2 bases, there was a span of 9 bases. The CDR3 is 14 residues long. CDR3 bases: TGTGCCAGCAGCGTAGAGGGCGGGACCTACGAGCAGTACTTC. Its protein is CASSVEGGTYEQYF.

The chain uses TRBV5-4 and TRBJ1-2; 8 positions match TRBD1. Looked up from germline, CDR1 is SGHNT and CDR2 is YYREEE (reference sequence). The CDR3 contains 14 residues. Trimming took 5 bases from V and 7 from J; bases not matched to a gene: 10. CDR3 coding DNA: TGTGCCAGCAGAACGAATCAGGGGGCGAGTGGCTACACCTTC. Encoded protein: CASRTNQGASGYTF.

As DNA, the CDR3 is TGTGCCAGCAGGCCGGAGGGGTCATCCTACGAGCAGTACTTC. This translates into CASRPEGSSYEQYF. This chain connects TRBV28 to TRBJ2-7; D may be TRBD2 (6 bases). CDR1 and CDR2 (germline): MDHEN, SYDVKM. V was cut by 6 bases and J by 1 base, with 13 bases left in between. This CDR3 comprises 14 residues.

This sequence joins TRBV4-2 and TRBJ1-2, with D hard to call. CDR1 is LGHNA, CDR2 YNFKEQ, per germline. The CDR3 totals 11 residues. V was cut by 1 base and J by 7 bases, with 4 bases left in between. In DNA form, the CDR3 reads TGTGCCAGCAGCCAAGGAGGTGGCTACACCTTC. This gives the protein CASSQGGGYTF.

The V and J genes are TRBV21-1 and TRBJ2-1; the table calls TRBD2, which could not be checked here. TRBV21-1 is an annotated pseudogene. The CDR3 consists of 20 residues. Written as DNA, the CDR3 is TGTGCCAGCAGCAAAGTGGGGGGGCTGGAAGGAATACAAAGTAGGGGTGAGCAGTTCTTC. Its protein product is CASSKVGGLEGIQSRGEQFF.

The V call is TRBV10-3, the J call TRBJ2-7, with 9 bases identical to TRBD1. V was pared by 10 bases and J by 5 bases, with 9 bases of the junction left unmatched. Germline CDR1 reads ENHRY; CDR2 reads SYGVKD. The length of the CDR3 is 13 residues. CDR3 amino acids: CATGGTGNHEQYF. The CDR3 bases are TGTGCCACCGGGGGGACAGGGAACCACGAGCAGTACTTC.

Here the CDR3 DNA reads TGTGCCAGCAGCTTCGGAGGGAGTTACACAGATACGCAGTATTTT. Translation gives CASSFGGSYTDTQYF. This rearrangement joins TRBV5-4 to TRBJ2-3; TRBD2 might be the D (6 bases). The CDR3 has 15 residues. V gave up 2 bases and J gave up 2 bases, with 12 bases separating them. Germline V lookup: CDR1 SGHNT, CDR2 YYREEE (reference sequence).

The V gene is TRBV10-3, the J gene TRBJ1-2; 9 bases fit TRBD1. After removal of 4 bases from V and 2 bases from J, the junction contained 5 bases not matched to a gene. Germline lookup yields CDR1 ENHRY and CDR2 SYGVKD. The CDR3 extends over 15 amino acids. CDR3 sequence: CAISVGQGANYGYTF. For the CDR3, the DNA is TGTGCCATCAGTGTGGGACAGGGCGCCAACTATGGCTACACCTTC.

There are many counts of this clone. The J gene is TRBJ1-6, the V gene TRBV5-4, with a possible D match to TRBD1 (5 bases). CDR1 is SGHNT and CDR2 is YYREEE in the germline V gene (reference sequence). Trimming cost V 0 bases and J 9 bases, with 22 bases left between them. This CDR3 has 18 amino acids. CDR3 coding DNA: TGTGCCAGCAGCTTGGCCCTGACGTCCGGTAGCGGGGCTTCACCCCTCCACTTT. Translating it yields CASSLALTSGSGASPLHF.

The rearrangement links TRBV30 to TRBJ2-3; the D gene is possibly TRBD2 (5 bases). Looked up from germline, CDR1 is GTSNPN and CDR2 is SVGIG (reference sequence). V lost 4 bases and J 5 bases, leaving 10 bases between the germline ends. CDR3 length equals 12 residues. CDR3 loop: CAWTPGRDTQYF. The CDR3 DNA reads as TGTGCCTGGACCCCTGGGAGAGATACGCAGTATTTT.

In its sample, this clone was seen a few times. The rearrangement joins TRBV27 to TRBJ1-1; D not certain. Germline values: CDR1 MNHEY, CDR2 SMNVEV (reference sequence). The CDR3 length is 14 residues. Between the trimmed V and J ends, which lost 6 bases and 4 bases, there was a span of 15 bases. The chain's CDR3 is CASRSLWQATEAFF. In nucleotides, the CDR3 is TGTGCCAGCAGATCCCTGTGGCAGGCCACTGAAGCTTTCTTT.

V is TRBV4-2 and J is TRBJ2-1, with 11 positions matching TRBD2. Trimming at V came to 4 bases and at J to 5 bases, leaving 4 bases not matched to a gene. The CDR3 runs to 15 residues. CDR1 and CDR2 from the germline V gene are LGHNA and YNFKEQ. The CDR3 DNA reads TGTGCCAGCAGCCGAGAACTAGCGGGAGACAATGAGCAGTTCTTC. It encodes CASSRELAGDNEQFF.